The 11 T cell receptor beta chains presented below share a single source sample, sequenced in a study of memory CD4+ T cells and cytomegalovirus serostatus. The sort gate was single viable CD3+CD4+CD8-CD45RO+ cells for memory CD4+ T cells. Here immunoSEQ multiplex PCR was the method, and the copy in TCRdb shows in-frame clones only, minus some. The sample gives about 54,000 clones, just over 75% of which show up once; about 1.5% is in the top ten. Specimen: memory CD4+ T cells from blood. The receptor source for this set is an adult in good health and CMV-seronegative.

This rearrangement joins TRBV5-8 to TRBJ2-4; perhaps D is TRBD1 or TRBD2 (5 bases each). The CDR3 contains 15 residues. The germline V and J ends were trimmed by 6 bases and 0 bases, with 13 bases remaining between them. Per the germline V gene, CDR1 is SGHTS and CDR2 is YDEGEE. The CDR3 bases are TGTGCCAGCACTAACGGGGCGGGAGCCAAAAACATTCAGTACTTC. It specifies CASTNGAGAKNIQYF.

This clone was recorded once. This chain joins TRBV28 and TRBJ1-2; 9 bases are shared with TRBD1. This CDR3 contains 17 residues. Unmatched junction bases numbered 16, after V lost 5 bases and J lost 6 bases. CDR1 is MDHEN and CDR2 is SYDVKM in the germline V gene. The DNA for the CDR3 is TGTGCCAGCAGTCCCGCCCCACTTCCGGGACAGGGAGATGGCTACACCTTC. This translates into CASSPAPLPGQGDGYTF.

The V and J genes are TRBV11-2 and TRBJ2-7; 8 bases are a match to TRBD1. The CDR3 length is 15 residues. V dropped 6 bases and J dropped 1; count of bases not matched to a gene: 8. Germline-derived CDR1 and CDR2 are SGHAT and FQNNGV. The DNA for the CDR3 is TGTGCCAGCAGAAATTACAGGGGGAGATCCTACGAGCAGTACTTC. Translation: CASRNYRGRSYEQYF.

As DNA, the CDR3 is TGTGCCAGCAGCCCGCGGGGGCCTATGCCCCCTCTCTCTGGAAACACCATATATTTT. Translating gives CASSPRGPMPPLSGNTIYF. The rearrangement links TRBV5-6 to TRBJ1-3, with D possibly matching TRBD1 (6 bases). Germline V gene lookup returns CDR1 SGHDT and CDR2 YYEEEE. V lost 4 bases to trimming and J lost 0 bases, with 23 bases between them. The CDR3 consists of 19 residues.

Comments on this clone: Other DNA sequences of this sample code for an identical CDR3. The V gene is TRBV9, the J gene TRBJ2-7; the D gene is possibly TRBD2 (6 bases). The germline V and J ends were trimmed by 1 base and 5 bases, with 10 bases remaining between them. The germline gives CDR1 SGDLS, CDR2 YYNGEE. The CDR3 contains 13 residues. The CDR3 region is CASSVQGGDEQYF. The CDR3 DNA follows: TGTGCCAGCAGCGTACAGGGAGGTGACGAGCAGTACTTC.

This chain uses TRBV14 with TRBJ1-1; a possible D gene is TRBD1 (6 bases). CDR1 and CDR2 (germline): SGHDN, FVKESK. V was clipped by 0 bases and J by 5 bases, with 10 bases between them. CDR3 length equals 14 residues. This CDR3 reads CASSQEGRGTEAFF. The CDR3 region has the DNA TGTGCCAGCAGCCAAGAAGGTAGGGGGACTGAAGCTTTCTTT.

The J gene is TRBJ2-5, the V gene TRBV27, with D hard to call. Between the trimmed V and J ends, which lost 3 bases and 0 bases, there was a span of 5 bases. There are 13 residues in the CDR3. CDR1 MNHEY and CDR2 SMNVEV come from the germline V gene (reference sequence). In DNA form, the CDR3 reads TGTGCCAGCAGTTTCCCGTACCAAGAGACCCAGTACTTC. Translated, it gives CASSFPYQETQYF.

The rearrangement joins TRBV28 to TRBJ2-2, with unresolved D. Germline lookup yields CDR1 MDHEN and CDR2 SYDVKM. The V end lost 2 bases, the J end lost 4 bases, and 5 bases lay between the germline ends. CDR3 length: 13 residues. CDR3 amino acids: CASSLVGTGELFF. The CDR3 DNA is TGTGCCAGCAGTTTAGTGGGCACCGGGGAGCTGTTTTTT.

The chain couples TRBV9 to TRBJ2-7; no firm D call. Trimming shortened V by 4 bases and J by 1 base, and 12 bases separated the two germline ends. This CDR3 is built from 14 residues. The germline gives CDR1 SGDLS, CDR2 YYNGEE. The CDR3 coding sequence is TGTGCCAGCAGCCCTCAGCAGTTTTCCTACGAGCAGTACTTC. This translates into CASSPQQFSYEQYF. The entire variable domain, with the rest obtained from reference TRBV9 and TRBJ2-7, is as follows: DSGVTQTPKHLITATGQRVTLRCSPRSGDLSVYWYQQSLDQGLQFLIQYYNGEERAKGNILERFSAQQFPDLHSELNLSSLELGDSALYFCASSPQQFSYEQYFGPGTRLTVT.

This chain links TRBV11-2 with TRBJ2-7; no firm D call. This CDR3 contains 11 residues. Looked up from germline, CDR1 is SGHAT and CDR2 is FQNNGV. The V end lost 4 bases, the J end lost 1 base, and 2 bases lay between the germline ends. Written as DNA, the CDR3 is TGTGCCAGCAGCTGGTCCTACGAGCAGTACTTC. This gives the protein CASSWSYEQYF.

The genes are TRBV4-3 and TRBJ2-3; the D gene is possibly TRBD2 (6 bases). The CDR3 extends over 15 amino acids. Germline values: CDR1 LGHNA, CDR2 YSLEER. The V and J ends lost 2 bases and 1 base respectively, with 10 bases between them. CDR3 nucleotide sequence: TGCGCCAGCAGCCAATCGGGACTGCGCACAGATACGCAGTATTTT. Translating it yields CASSQSGLRTDTQYF.